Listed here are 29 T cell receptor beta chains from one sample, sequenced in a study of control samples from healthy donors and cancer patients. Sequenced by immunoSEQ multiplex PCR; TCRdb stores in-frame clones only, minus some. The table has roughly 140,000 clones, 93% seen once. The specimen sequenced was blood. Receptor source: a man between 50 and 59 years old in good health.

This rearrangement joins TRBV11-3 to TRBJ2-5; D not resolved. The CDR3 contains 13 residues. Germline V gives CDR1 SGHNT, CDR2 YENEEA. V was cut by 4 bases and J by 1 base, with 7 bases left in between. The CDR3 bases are TGTGCCAGCAGCTACTCAGCCCAAGAGACCCAGTACTTC. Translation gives CASSYSAQETQYF. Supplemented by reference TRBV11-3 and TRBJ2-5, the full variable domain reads EAGVVQSPRYKIIEKKQPVAFWCNPISGHNTLYWYLQNLGQGPELLIRYENEEAVDDSQLPKDRFSAERLKGVDSTLKIQPAELGDSAVYLCASSYSAQETQYFGPGTRLLVL.

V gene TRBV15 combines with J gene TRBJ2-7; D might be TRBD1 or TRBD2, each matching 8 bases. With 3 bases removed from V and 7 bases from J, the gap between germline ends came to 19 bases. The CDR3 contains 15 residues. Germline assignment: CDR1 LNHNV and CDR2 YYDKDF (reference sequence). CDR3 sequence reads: CATSSSGAGGREQYF. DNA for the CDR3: TGTGCCACCAGCAGTAGCGGGGCAGGGGGCAGAGAGCAGTACTTC.

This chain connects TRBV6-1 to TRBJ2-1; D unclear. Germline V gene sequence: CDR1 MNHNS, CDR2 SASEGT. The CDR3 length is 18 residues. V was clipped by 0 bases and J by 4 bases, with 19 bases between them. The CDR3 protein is CASSEAFLTQVAYNEQFF. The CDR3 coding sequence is TGTGCCAGCAGTGAAGCCTTCTTAACGCAGGTGGCTTACAATGAGCAGTTCTTC.

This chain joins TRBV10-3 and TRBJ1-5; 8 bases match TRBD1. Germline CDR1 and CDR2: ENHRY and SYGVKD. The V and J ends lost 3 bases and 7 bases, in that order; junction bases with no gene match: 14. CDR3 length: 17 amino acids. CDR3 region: CAISEGTGGGRGQPQHF. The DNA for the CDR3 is TGTGCCATCAGTGAAGGGACAGGAGGGGGTCGAGGCCAGCCCCAGCATTTT.

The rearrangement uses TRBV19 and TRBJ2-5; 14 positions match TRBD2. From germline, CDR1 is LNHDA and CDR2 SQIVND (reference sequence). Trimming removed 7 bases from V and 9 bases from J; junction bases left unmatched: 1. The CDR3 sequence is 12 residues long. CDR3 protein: CASMGLAGAQYF. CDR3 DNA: TGTGCCAGTATGGGACTAGCGGGGGCCCAGTACTTC.

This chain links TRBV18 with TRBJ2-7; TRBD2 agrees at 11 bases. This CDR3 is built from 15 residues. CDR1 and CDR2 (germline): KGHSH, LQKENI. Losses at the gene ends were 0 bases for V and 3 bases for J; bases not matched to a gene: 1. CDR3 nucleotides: TGTGCCAGCTCACCACCTCTAGCGGGAGGCTACGAGCAGTACTTC. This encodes CASSPPLAGGYEQYF.

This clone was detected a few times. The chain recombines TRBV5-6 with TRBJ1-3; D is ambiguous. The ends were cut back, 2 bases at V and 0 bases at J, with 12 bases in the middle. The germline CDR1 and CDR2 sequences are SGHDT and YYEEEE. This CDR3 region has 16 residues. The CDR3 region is CASSFYELSSGNTIYF. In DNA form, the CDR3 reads TGTGCCAGCAGCTTTTATGAGCTGAGCTCTGGAAACACCATATATTTT.

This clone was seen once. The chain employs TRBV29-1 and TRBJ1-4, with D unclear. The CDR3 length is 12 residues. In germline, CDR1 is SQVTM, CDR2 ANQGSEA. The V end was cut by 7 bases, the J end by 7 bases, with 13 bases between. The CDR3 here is CSAGRAPEKLFF. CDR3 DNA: TGCAGCGCCGGGAGGGCGCCTGAAAAACTGTTTTTT.

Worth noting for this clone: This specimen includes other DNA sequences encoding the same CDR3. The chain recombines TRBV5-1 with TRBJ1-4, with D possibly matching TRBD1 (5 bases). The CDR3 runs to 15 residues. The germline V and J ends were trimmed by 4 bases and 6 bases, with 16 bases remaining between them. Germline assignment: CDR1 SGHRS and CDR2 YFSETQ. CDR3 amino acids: CASSLGTGRDEKLFF. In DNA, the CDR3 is TGCGCCAGCAGCCTCGGGACCGGGAGGGATGAAAAACTGTTTTTT.

This CDR3 reads CASSPSGTPHNEQFF. The CDR3 DNA follows: TGTGCCAGCAGCCCCTCCGGGACCCCTCACAATGAGCAGTTCTTC. This rearrangement joins TRBV11-1 to TRBJ2-1; possibly TRBD1 or TRBD2 for D (5 bases each). The ends were cut back, 5 bases at V and 5 bases at J, with 16 bases in the middle. The CDR3 is 15 residues long. CDR1 is SGHAT, CDR2 FQDESV, per germline (reference sequence).

The CDR3 DNA reads as TGCGCCAGCAGCTTGGTAGGGACAGGGGGCTTCCGCCAAGAGACCCAGTACTTC. Encoded protein: CASSLVGTGGFRQETQYF. The chain uses TRBV5-1 and TRBJ2-5; TRBD1 agrees at 12 bases. The ends lost 0 bases at V and 1 base at J; junction bases unmatched: 7. Germline V CDR1 and CDR2: SGHRS, YFSETQ. The CDR3 has 18 amino acids. The full variable domain, in which reference TRBV5-1 and TRBJ2-5 provide the parts outside the CDR3, is KAGVTQTPRYLIKTRGQQVTLSCSPISGHRSVSWYQQTPGQGLQFLFEYFSETQRNKGNFPGRFSGRQFSNSRSEMNVSTLELGDSALYLCASSLVGTGGFRQETQYFGPGTRLLVL.

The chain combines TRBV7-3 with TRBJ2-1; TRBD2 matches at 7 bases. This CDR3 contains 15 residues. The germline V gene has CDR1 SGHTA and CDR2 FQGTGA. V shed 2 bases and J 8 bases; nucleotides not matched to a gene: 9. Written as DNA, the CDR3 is TGTGCCAGCAGCTTACCCGGACTAGGAGCGGATGAGCAGTTCTTC. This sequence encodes CASSLPGLGADEQFF.

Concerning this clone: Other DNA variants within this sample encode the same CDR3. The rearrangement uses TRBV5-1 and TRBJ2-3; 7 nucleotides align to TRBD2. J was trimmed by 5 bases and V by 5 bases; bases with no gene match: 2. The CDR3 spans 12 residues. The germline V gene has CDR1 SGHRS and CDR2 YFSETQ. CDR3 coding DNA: TGCGCCAGCAGTTTAGCGGGAGATACGCAGTATTTT. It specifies CASSLAGDTQYF.

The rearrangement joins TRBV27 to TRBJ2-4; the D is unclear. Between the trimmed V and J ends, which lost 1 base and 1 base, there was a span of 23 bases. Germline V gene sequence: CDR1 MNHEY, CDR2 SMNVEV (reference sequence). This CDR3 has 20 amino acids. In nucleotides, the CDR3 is TGTGCCAGCAGTTTATTGCCCGCCGGGCCCCTGGGAATCGCCAAAAACATTCAGTACTTC. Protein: CASSLLPAGPLGIAKNIQYF.

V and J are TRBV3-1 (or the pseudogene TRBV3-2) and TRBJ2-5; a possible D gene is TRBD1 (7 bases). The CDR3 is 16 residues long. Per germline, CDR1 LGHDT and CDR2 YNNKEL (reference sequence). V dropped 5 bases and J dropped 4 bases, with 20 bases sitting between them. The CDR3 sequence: CASSKGGYRGAETQYF. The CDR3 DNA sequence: TGTGCCAGCAGCAAGGGGGGTTACAGGGGCGCAGAGACCCAGTACTTC.

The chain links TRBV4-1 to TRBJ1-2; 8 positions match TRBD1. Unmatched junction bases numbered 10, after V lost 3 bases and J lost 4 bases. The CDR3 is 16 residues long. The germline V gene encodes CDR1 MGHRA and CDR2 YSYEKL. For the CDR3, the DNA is TGCGCCAGCAGCCAGACCGGACAGGGATTCGCCTATGGCTACACCTTC. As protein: CASSQTGQGFAYGYTF.

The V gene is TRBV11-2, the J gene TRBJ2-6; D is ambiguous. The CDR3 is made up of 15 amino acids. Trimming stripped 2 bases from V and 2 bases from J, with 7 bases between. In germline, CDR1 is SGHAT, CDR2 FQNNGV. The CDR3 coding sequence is TGTGCCAGCAGCTTATCAAGGCCTGGGGCCAACGTCCTGACTTTC. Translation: CASSLSRPGANVLTF. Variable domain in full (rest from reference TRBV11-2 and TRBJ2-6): EAGVAQSPRYKIIEKRQSVAFWCNPISGHATLYWYQQILGQGPKLLIQFQNNGVVDDSQLPKDRFSAERLKGVDSTLKIQPAKLEDSAVYLCASSLSRPGANVLTFGAGSRLTVL.

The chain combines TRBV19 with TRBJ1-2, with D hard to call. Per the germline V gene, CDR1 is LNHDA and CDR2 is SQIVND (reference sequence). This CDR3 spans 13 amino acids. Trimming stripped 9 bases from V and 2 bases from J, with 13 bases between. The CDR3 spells CARLAGSNYGYTF. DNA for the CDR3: TGTGCCAGACTTGCCGGTTCGAACTATGGCTACACCTTC.

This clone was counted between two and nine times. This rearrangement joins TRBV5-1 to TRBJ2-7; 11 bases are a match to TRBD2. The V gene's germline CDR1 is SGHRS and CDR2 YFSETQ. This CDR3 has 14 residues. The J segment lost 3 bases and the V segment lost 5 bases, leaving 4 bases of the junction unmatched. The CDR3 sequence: CASRFLAGGYEQYF. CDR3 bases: TGCGCCAGCAGGTTCCTAGCGGGAGGCTACGAGCAGTACTTC.

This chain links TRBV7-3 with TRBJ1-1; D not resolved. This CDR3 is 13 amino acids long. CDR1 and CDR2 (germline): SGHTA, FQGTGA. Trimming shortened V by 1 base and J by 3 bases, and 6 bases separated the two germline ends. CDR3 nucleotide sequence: TGTGCCAGCAGCTTAAACCATTACACTGAAGCTTTCTTT. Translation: CASSLNHYTEAFF.

The CDR3 sequence is CASSLLAVSTGELFF. The CDR3 DNA reads as TGCGCCAGCAGCTTGTTAGCGGTATCCACCGGGGAGCTGTTTTTT. V gene TRBV5-1 combines with J gene TRBJ2-2; possibly TRBD2 for D (6 bases). CDR1 is SGHRS, CDR2 YFSETQ, per germline. The CDR3 runs 15 residues. V gave up 1 base and J gave up 4 bases, with 11 bases separating them.

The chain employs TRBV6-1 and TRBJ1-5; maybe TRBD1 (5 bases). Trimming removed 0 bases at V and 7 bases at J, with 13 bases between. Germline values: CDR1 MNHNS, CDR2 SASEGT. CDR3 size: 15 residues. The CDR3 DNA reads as TGTGCCAGCAGTGAAGCAGGGGCCCCCTGGCAGCCCCAGCATTTT. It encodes CASSEAGAPWQPQHF.

The CDR3 region is CASSTTGVANYGYTF. The CDR3 bases are TGTGCCAGCAGCACTACAGGGGTGGCTAACTATGGCTACACCTTC. The V call is TRBV7-9, the J call TRBJ1-2; 7 nucleotides line up with TRBD1. The junction had 6 bases not matched to a gene; V was cut back by 5 bases and J by 0 bases. This CDR3 has 15 amino acids. Germline loops: CDR1 SEHNR, CDR2 FQNEAQ (reference sequence).

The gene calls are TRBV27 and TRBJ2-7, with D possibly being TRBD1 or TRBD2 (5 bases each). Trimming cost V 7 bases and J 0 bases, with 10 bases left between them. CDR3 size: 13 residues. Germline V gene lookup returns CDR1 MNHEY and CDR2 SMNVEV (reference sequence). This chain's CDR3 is CASIGTSSYEQYF. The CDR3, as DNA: TGTGCCAGCATCGGGACGAGCTCCTACGAGCAGTACTTC.

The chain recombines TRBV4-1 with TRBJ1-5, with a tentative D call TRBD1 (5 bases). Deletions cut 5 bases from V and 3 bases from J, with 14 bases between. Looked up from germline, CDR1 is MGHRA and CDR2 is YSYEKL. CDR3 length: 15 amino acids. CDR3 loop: CASSAQVSNNQPQHF. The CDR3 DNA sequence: TGCGCCAGCAGCGCACAGGTTTCGAACAATCAGCCCCAGCATTTT.

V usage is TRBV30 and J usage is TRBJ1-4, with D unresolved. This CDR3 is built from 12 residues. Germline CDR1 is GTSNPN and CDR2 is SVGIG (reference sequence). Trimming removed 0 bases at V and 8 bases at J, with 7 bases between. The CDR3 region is CAWSVGREKLFF. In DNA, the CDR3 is TGTGCCTGGAGTGTTGGGCGCGAAAAACTGTTTTTT.

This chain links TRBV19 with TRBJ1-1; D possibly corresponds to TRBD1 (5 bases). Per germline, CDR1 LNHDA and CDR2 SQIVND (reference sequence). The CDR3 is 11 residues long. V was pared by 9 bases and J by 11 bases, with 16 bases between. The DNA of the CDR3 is TGTGCCAGCTCAGCGCAGGGCAGGGCTTTCTTT. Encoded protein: CASSAQGRAFF.

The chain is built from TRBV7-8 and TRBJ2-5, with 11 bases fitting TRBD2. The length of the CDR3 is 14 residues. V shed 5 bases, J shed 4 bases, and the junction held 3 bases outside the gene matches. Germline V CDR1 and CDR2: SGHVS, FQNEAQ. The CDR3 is CASSPTSGVETQYF. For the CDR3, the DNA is TGTGCCAGCAGCCCGACTAGCGGGGTAGAGACCCAGTACTTC.

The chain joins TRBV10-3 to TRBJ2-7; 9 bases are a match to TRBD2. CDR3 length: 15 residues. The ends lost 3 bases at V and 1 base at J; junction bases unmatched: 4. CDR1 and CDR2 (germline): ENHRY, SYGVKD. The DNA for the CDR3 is TGTGCCATCAGTGAAAGTCTAGCGGGATCCTACGAGCAGTACTTC. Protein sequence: CAISESLAGSYEQYF.